One sample yielded the 6 T cell receptor beta chains listed below, sequenced in a study of cytomegalovirus exposure and HLA in healthy donors. Researchers ran the PCR with 60 Vbeta and 13 Jbeta primers. Clones were sequenced by immunoSEQ multiplex PCR, and TCRdb holds only the in-frame ones, with some missing. There are some 78,000 clones in the sample; nearly 80% occur only once, and around a quarter lies in the top ten. What was sequenced was PBMCs. The receptors come from a woman between 50 and 59 years old in good health and CMV-seropositive.

The chain combines TRBV9 with TRBJ2-2, with 9 bases matching TRBD1. Germline V gives CDR1 SGDLS, CDR2 YYNGEE. V was pared by 4 bases and J by 2 bases, with 6 bases of the junction left unmatched. There are 16 residues in the CDR3. The CDR3 nucleotides are TGTGCCAGCAGCCGGGGACAGGGCGGAAACACCGGGGAGCTGTTTTTT. This gives the protein CASSRGQGGNTGELFF.

The J gene is TRBJ2-1, the V gene TRBV11-3; 8 bases are shared with TRBD2. V dropped 3 bases and J dropped 6; count of bases not matched to a gene: 7. CDR1 SGHNT and CDR2 YENEEA come from the germline V gene. The CDR3 loop spans 15 amino acids. The CDR3 sequence: CASSFGLAGPNEQFF. CDR3 nucleotide sequence: TGTGCCAGCAGCTTCGGACTAGCTGGGCCCAATGAGCAGTTCTTC.

The chain uses TRBV19 and TRBJ2-5; 12 bases map to TRBD1. With 1 base clipped from V and 2 bases from J, the junction kept 2 bases outside the gene matches. The CDR3 extends over 16 amino acids. CDR1 and CDR2 (germline): LNHDA, SQIVND (reference sequence). This CDR3 is CASSIGDRGQQETQYF. Here the CDR3 DNA reads TGTGCCAGTAGTATAGGGGACAGGGGGCAACAAGAGACCCAGTACTTC. The whole variable domain, remainder taken from reference TRBV19 and TRBJ2-5, is DGGITQSPKYLFRKEGQNVTLSCEQNLNHDAMYWYRQDPGQGLRLIYYSQIVNDFQKGDIAEGYSVSREKKESFPLTVTSAQKNPTAFYLCASSIGDRGQQETQYFGPGTRLLVL.

This clone was counted once. As DNA, the CDR3 is TGTGCCAGCAGTCCGACTCCAGGGACAGGGCGTCTCCTGTATGGCTACACCTTC. Residues: CASSPTPGTGRLLYGYTF. The rearrangement uses TRBV27 and TRBJ1-2; 9 nucleotides match TRBD1. Per the germline V gene, CDR1 is MNHEY and CDR2 is SMNVEV (reference sequence). This CDR3 is built from 18 residues. With V trimmed by 5 bases and J by 5 bases, 18 bases remained unmatched.

The chain has TRBV27 and TRBJ1-2; a possible D gene is TRBD1 (6 bases). Germline values: CDR1 MNHEY, CDR2 SMNVEV (reference sequence). CDR3 length: 14 residues. V was trimmed by 6 bases and J by 6 bases, leaving 17 bases between them. The CDR3 sequence: CASSQIGTINGYTF. CDR3 DNA: TGTGCCAGCAGCCAAATCGGGACAATCAATGGCTACACCTTC.

The chain joins TRBV2 to TRBJ2-2; 8 positions match TRBD1. The CDR3 covers 14 residues. Trimming at V came to 9 bases and at J to 0 bases, leaving 3 bases not matched to a gene. From germline, CDR1 is SNHLY and CDR2 FYNNEI. Here the CDR3 DNA reads TGTGCCAGAACGGACAGGGCGAACACCGGGGAGCTGTTTTTT. This encodes CARTDRANTGELFF.